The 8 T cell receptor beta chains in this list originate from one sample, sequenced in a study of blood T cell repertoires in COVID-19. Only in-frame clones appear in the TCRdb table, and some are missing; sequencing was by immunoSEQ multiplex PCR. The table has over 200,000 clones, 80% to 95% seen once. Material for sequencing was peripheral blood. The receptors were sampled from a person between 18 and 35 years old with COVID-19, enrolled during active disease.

The chain's CDR3 is CAWSVGLGAYNEQFF. The CDR3 DNA reads as TGTGCCTGGAGTGTAGGGCTAGGGGCCTACAATGAGCAGTTCTTC. The chain employs TRBV30 and TRBJ2-1; a weak D match, TRBD1 (5 bases). Trimming left V 0 bases short and J 2 bases short, with 11 bases between. The germline V gene has CDR1 GTSNPN and CDR2 SVGIG (reference sequence). This CDR3 region has 15 residues.

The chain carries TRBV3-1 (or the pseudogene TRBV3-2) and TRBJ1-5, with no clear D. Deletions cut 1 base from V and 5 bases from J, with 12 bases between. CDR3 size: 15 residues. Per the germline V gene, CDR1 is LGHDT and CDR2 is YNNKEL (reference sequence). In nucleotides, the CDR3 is TGTGCCAGCAGCCAAGGGGGAGGGTCCGATCAGCCCCAGCATTTT. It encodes CASSQGGGSDQPQHF.

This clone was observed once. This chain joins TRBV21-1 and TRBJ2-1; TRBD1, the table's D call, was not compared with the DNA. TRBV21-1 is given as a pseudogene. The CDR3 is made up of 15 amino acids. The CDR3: CASIDTGEPYNEQFF. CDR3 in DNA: TGTGCCAGCATCGATACAGGGGAACCCTACAATGAGCAGTTCTTC.

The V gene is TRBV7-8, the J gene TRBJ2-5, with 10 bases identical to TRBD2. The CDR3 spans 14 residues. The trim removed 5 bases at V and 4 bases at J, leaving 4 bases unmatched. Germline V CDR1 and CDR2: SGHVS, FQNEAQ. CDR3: CASSRGTSVETQYF. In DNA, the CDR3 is TGTGCCAGCAGCCGAGGGACTAGCGTAGAGACCCAGTACTTC.

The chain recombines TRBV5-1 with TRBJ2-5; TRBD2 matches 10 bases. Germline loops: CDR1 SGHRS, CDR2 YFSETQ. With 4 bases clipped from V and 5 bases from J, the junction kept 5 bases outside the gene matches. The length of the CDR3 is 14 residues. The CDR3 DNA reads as TGCGCCAGCAGCCCCGGGACTAGCGCGGAGACCCAGTACTTC. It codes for CASSPGTSAETQYF.

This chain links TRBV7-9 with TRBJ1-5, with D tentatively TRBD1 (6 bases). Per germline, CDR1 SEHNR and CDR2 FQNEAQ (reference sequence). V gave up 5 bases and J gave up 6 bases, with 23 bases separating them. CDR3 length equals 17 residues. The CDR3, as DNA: TGTGCCAGCAGCCCCCACAGGGAATGGCTTGATTTTCAGCCCCAGCATTTT. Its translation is CASSPHREWLDFQPQHF.

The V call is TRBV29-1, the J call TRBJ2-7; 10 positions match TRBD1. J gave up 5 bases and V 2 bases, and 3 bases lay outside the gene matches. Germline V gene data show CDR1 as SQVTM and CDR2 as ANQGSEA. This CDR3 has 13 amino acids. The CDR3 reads CSVERTGGNEQYF. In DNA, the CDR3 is TGCAGCGTTGAAAGGACAGGGGGTAACGAGCAGTACTTC.

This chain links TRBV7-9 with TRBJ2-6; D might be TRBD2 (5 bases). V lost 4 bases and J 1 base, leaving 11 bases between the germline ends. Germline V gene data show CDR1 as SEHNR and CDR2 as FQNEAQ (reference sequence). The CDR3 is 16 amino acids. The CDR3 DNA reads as TGTGCCAGCAGCTCCCCCCGCGGGTCTGGGGCCAACGTCCTGACTTTC. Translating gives CASSSPRGSGANVLTF.